Shown below are 23 T cell receptor beta chains from a single sample sequenced in a study of blood T cell repertoires in COVID-19 (dated by TCRdb to the early 2020s). The library was made by the immunoSEQ multiplex PCR assay. TCRdb's version of the immuneACCESS table is confined to in-frame rearrangements and falls short of the full clone set. An unresolved V gene accounts for under half of the shortfall where checked; the remainder is of unknown origin. The sample data list about 220,000 clones, and roughly 89% of these were observed just once. More than 13% of the sample rests with the top ten. The specimen sequenced was PBMCs or T cells enriched from blood (not recorded which). All receptors come from a man under 40 who had been exposed to COVID-19.

This sequence joins TRBV5-6 and TRBJ2-7; no firm D call. Trimming took 2 bases from V and 3 from J, leaving 6 bases between them. This CDR3 spans 12 amino acids. CDR1 is SGHDT, CDR2 YYEEEE, per germline. This CDR3 is CASSFEYYEQYF. The CDR3 DNA follows: TGTGCCAGCAGCTTCGAGTACTACGAGCAGTACTTC.

For the CDR3, the DNA is TGTGCCAGCAGGGGACAAGGGGAGGGGGAGACCCAGTACTTC. Its protein product is CASRGQGEGETQYF. This chain uses TRBV4-2 with TRBJ2-5; D may be TRBD2 (7 bases). Germline CDR1 LGHNA, CDR2 YNFKEQ. Trimming took 6 bases from V and 5 from J, leaving 16 bases between them. The CDR3 spans 14 residues.

The chain has TRBV18 and TRBJ1-1; D unclear. CDR1 and CDR2 (germline): KGHSH, LQKENI. The CDR3 length is 14 residues. V was clipped by 3 bases and J by 0 bases, with 8 bases between them. The CDR3 sequence is CASSPPEVNTEAFF. The CDR3 DNA reads TGTGCCAGCTCACCTCCAGAAGTGAACACTGAAGCTTTCTTT.

The chain carries TRBV27 and TRBJ1-2; 10 bases fit TRBD1. Unmatched junction bases numbered 30, after V lost 9 bases and J lost 5 bases. The CDR3 spans 21 residues. Germline CDR1 reads MNHEY; CDR2 reads SMNVEV (reference sequence). The CDR3 bases are TGTGCCAGTACAACTCCCGCCCCCCTCCCCGGCGACGACAGGGGGCTTTATGGCTACACCTTC. It encodes CASTTPAPLPGDDRGLYGYTF.

This chain uses TRBV19 with TRBJ2-2; a weak D match, TRBD1 (6 bases). The germline CDR1 and CDR2 sequences are LNHDA and SQIVND (reference sequence). The germline V and J ends were trimmed by 4 bases and 6 bases, with 12 bases remaining between them. CDR3 length: 14 amino acids. The CDR3 DNA reads as TGTGCCAGTAGTACAGGGGAAAGGGCCGGGGAGCTGTTTTTT. Protein product: CASSTGERAGELFF.

This sequence joins TRBV25-1 and TRBJ2-3; TRBD2 agrees at 15 bases. The germline V gene encodes CDR1 MGHDK and CDR2 SYGVNS. CDR3 length: 14 residues. V shed 6 bases, J shed 6 bases, and the junction held 1 base outside the gene matches. CDR3 DNA: TGTGCCAGCAGCGGACTAGCGGGGGGGGATACGCAGTATTTT. This gives the protein CASSGLAGGDTQYF. Full variable domain (remainder filled in from reference TRBV25-1 and TRBJ2-3): EADIYQTPRYLVIGTGKKITLECSQTMGHDKMYWYQQDPGMELHLIHYSYGVNSTEKGDLSSESTVSRIRTEHFPLTLESARPSHTSQYLCASSGLAGGDTQYFGPGTRLTVL.

The genes are TRBV21-1 and TRBJ1-5. TRBV21-1 is a recognized pseudogene. The CDR3 is made up of 18 amino acids. The CDR3 DNA is TGTGCCAGCAGCAATGCCCCGGAGGGCAGGATCGGGAATCAGCCCCAGCATTTT. It encodes CASSNAPEGRIGNQPQHF.

The genes are TRBV10-3 and TRBJ1-2, with 7 bases lining up with TRBD1. Germline values: CDR1 ENHRY, CDR2 SYGVKD. The V segment lost 10 bases and the J segment 3 bases; nucleotides outside the gene matches: 8. The CDR3 is 13 residues long. For the CDR3, the DNA is TGTGCCACTCCGACAGGGATCGACTATGGCTACACCTTC. Its protein product is CATPTGIDYGYTF.

The chain uses TRBV5-1 and TRBJ1-2; possible D gene TRBD1, 5 bases. Between the trimmed V and J ends, which lost 4 bases and 2 bases, there was a span of 12 bases. The CDR3 is 14 amino acids. In germline, CDR1 is SGHRS, CDR2 YFSETQ. The CDR3 nucleotides read TGCGCCAGCAGCCGCGGACAAGCAAACTATGGCTACACCTTC. This encodes CASSRGQANYGYTF.

The chain employs TRBV2 and TRBJ2-7; 7 bases agree with TRBD1. The CDR3 spans 15 residues. J gave up 2 bases and V 5 bases, and 9 bases lay outside the gene matches. Germline CDR1 SNHLY, CDR2 FYNNEI. This CDR3 reads CASSLESGTAYEQYF. CDR3 sequence (DNA): TGTGCCAGCAGTCTCGAATCTGGGACAGCCTACGAGCAGTACTTC.

This clone was seen just once. This could be a read error, since a much larger clone is one nucleotide away. V is TRBV4-3 and J is TRBJ2-5; 9 bases align to TRBD2. Per the germline V gene, CDR1 is LGHNA and CDR2 is YSLEER. J gave up 1 base and V 0 bases, and 0 bases lay outside the gene matches. The CDR3 is 15 residues long. The CDR3 DNA reads as TGCGCCAGCAGCCAAGAGCGGGGGGGCCAAGAGACCCAGTACTTC. It encodes CASSQERGGQETQYF.

The genes are TRBV5-1 and TRBJ2-3, with 9 bases matching TRBD1. The length of the CDR3 is 16 residues. Per the germline V gene, CDR1 is SGHRS and CDR2 is YFSETQ. The V gene end was trimmed by 4 bases and the J gene end by 5 bases; junction bases not matched to a gene: 11. The CDR3 bases are TGCGCCAGCAGCGGGGGACAGGGAAGATTAGGAGATACGCAGTATTTT. It encodes CASSGGQGRLGDTQYF.

This chain links TRBV19 with TRBJ1-3; 7 bases are shared with TRBD1. CDR1 is LNHDA, CDR2 SQIVND, per germline (reference sequence). There are 15 residues in the CDR3. Trimming cost V 4 bases and J 0 bases; bases outside gene matches: 3. The CDR3 DNA is TGTGCCAGTAGTAGGGGACAGACCTCTGGAAACACCATATATTTT. This gives the protein CASSRGQTSGNTIYF.

This chain uses TRBV4-2 with TRBJ2-2; unclear D gene. The CDR3 is made up of 15 amino acids. V was trimmed by 0 bases and J by 4 bases, leaving 9 bases between them. Germline V gene data show CDR1 as LGHNA and CDR2 as YNFKEQ. The CDR3 reads CASSQELVVTGELFF. The CDR3 region has the DNA TGTGCCAGCAGCCAAGAACTTGTCGTCACCGGGGAGCTGTTTTTT.

The rearrangement links TRBV5-1 to TRBJ1-4; the match to TRBD1 covers 7 bases. Germline trimming cut 0 bases from V and 0 bases from J; bases unmatched to any gene: 5. There are 17 residues in the CDR3. CDR1 is SGHRS and CDR2 is YFSETQ in the germline V gene. Written as DNA, the CDR3 is TGCGCCAGCAGCTTGGTTCATCAGGGGGCAACTAATGAAAAACTGTTTTTT. This sequence encodes CASSLVHQGATNEKLFF.

The chain employs TRBV10-3 and TRBJ2-3; D might be TRBD1 (6 bases). The CDR3 covers 14 residues. Germline lookup yields CDR1 ENHRY and CDR2 SYGVKD. Trimming cost V 8 bases and J 0 bases, with 12 bases left between them. CDR3: CAIGRGQSTDTQYF. The CDR3 DNA reads TGTGCCATCGGCAGGGGCCAGAGCACAGATACGCAGTATTTT.

V and J are TRBV3-1 (or the pseudogene TRBV3-2) and TRBJ2-4; D perhaps matches TRBD1 (6 bases). In germline, CDR1 is LGHDT, CDR2 YNNKEL (reference sequence). The ends were cut back, 6 bases at V and 8 bases at J, with 20 bases in the middle. This CDR3 contains 15 residues. CDR3 sequence: CASSPQQGLSDIQYF. In nucleotides, the CDR3 is TGTGCCAGCAGTCCACAACAGGGTTTGAGCGACATTCAGTACTTC.

The CDR3 nucleotides read TGTGCCAGCAGAAATGGACTAAGCTCCTACGAGCAGTACTTC. It yields the protein CASRNGLSSYEQYF. The chain carries TRBV6-5 and TRBJ2-7; D possibly corresponds to TRBD2 (6 bases). The V gene's germline CDR1 is MNHEY and CDR2 SVGAGI. The CDR3 totals 14 residues. V lost 6 bases to trimming and J lost 0 bases, with 12 bases between them.

This chain joins TRBV4-1 and TRBJ2-5; the match to TRBD2 covers 7 bases. V shed 3 bases, J shed 7 bases, and the junction held 14 bases outside the gene matches. CDR3 length: 16 amino acids. Germline V CDR1 and CDR2: MGHRA, YSYEKL. CDR3 amino acids: CASSQPGGRSGGTQYF. As DNA, the CDR3 is TGCGCCAGCAGCCAGCCCGGAGGACGGTCGGGGGGGACCCAGTACTTC.

This chain joins TRBV4-3 and TRBJ2-3; 7 bases align to TRBD1. V lost 4 bases to trimming and J lost 4 bases; unmatched junction nucleotides: 8. Germline loops: CDR1 LGHNA, CDR2 YSLEER. The CDR3 consists of 15 residues. CDR3 region: CASSPNRGSADTQYF. The CDR3 nucleotides are TGCGCCAGCAGCCCGAACAGGGGCTCCGCAGATACGCAGTATTTT.

V and J are TRBV28 and TRBJ1-6; D uncertain. The CDR3 spans 15 residues. Trimming took 7 bases from V and 6 from J, leaving 16 bases between them. From germline, CDR1 is MDHEN and CDR2 SYDVKM. CDR3 in amino acids: CASTAGGRLNSPLHF. CDR3 DNA: TGTGCCAGCACCGCGGGAGGGCGCCTTAATTCACCCCTCCACTTT. Variable domain in full (rest from reference TRBV28 and TRBJ1-6): DVKVTQSSRYLVKRTGEKVFLECVQDMDHENMFWYRQDPGLGLRLIYFSYDVKMKEKGDIPEGYSVSREKKERFSLILESASTNQTSMYLCASTAGGRLNSPLHFGNGTRLTVT.

V gene TRBV27 combines with J gene TRBJ2-2; 8 bases line up with TRBD1. Trimming at V came to 7 bases and at J to 4 bases, leaving 14 bases not matched to a gene. This CDR3 spans 17 amino acids. Germline V gives CDR1 MNHEY, CDR2 SMNVEV (reference sequence). CDR3 in DNA: TGTGCCAGCACCGGGGCAGGGGGCGCATTCAGCACCGGGGAGCTGTTTTTT. Protein sequence: CASTGAGGAFSTGELFF.

This clone came up a few times. The V gene is TRBV5-4, the J gene TRBJ2-4; a possible D gene is TRBD1 (6 bases). The CDR3 is 16 residues long. CDR1 and CDR2 (germline): SGHNT, YYREEE (reference sequence). The V gene lost 1 base and the J gene lost 2 bases, with 13 bases spanning the gap. For the CDR3, the DNA is TGTGCCAGCAGCTTGATGACAGGATTATCCAAAAACATTCAGTACTTC. Its translation: CASSLMTGLSKNIQYF.